This TCR beta chain was identified during a study of cytomegalovirus exposure and HLA in healthy donors. On the study more broadly: The study's early data release held roughly 91 million unique TCRs from HLA-typed donors. Study-wide results and limits: A missense DCLRE1C variant was associated with V- and J-gene trimming of TCR beta chains in a later analysis, and an independent cohort replicated the association.

With regard to this clone: Antigen specificity is unknown.

Per the germline V gene, CDR1 is LNHDA and CDR2 is SQIVND (reference sequence). Trimming removed 2 bases at V and 0 bases at J, with 8 bases between. The CDR3 spans 15 residues. The PCR ran on 60 Vbeta and 13 Jbeta primers. Assay: immunoSEQ multiplex PCR; the TCRdb copy retains only in-frame clones and omits some. The table gives approximately 38,000 clones; the top ten clones make up 1% to 1.5% of it. Unrecorded immune exposures were likely, despite nominal health at sampling. This chain uses TRBV19 with TRBJ2-1; D may be TRBD1 (6 bases). This receptor was taken from a man aged 30 to 39 in good health and CMV-seronegative. Sequenced material: PBMCs. In DNA form, the CDR3 reads TGTGCCAGTAGTATATTAGGGGGCTCCTACAATGAGCAGTTCTTC. Translation gives CASSILGGSYNEQFF. The variable domain in full, completed from reference TRBV19 and TRBJ2-1, reads DGGITQSPKYLFRKEGQNVTLSCEQNLNHDAMYWYRQDPGQGLRLIYYSQIVNDFQKGDIAEGYSVSREKKESFPLTVTSAQKNPTAFYLCASSILGGSYNEQFFGPGTRLTVL.